There are a few counts of the clone carrying this T cell receptor (beta chain). The data were obtained in a study of blood T cells in healthy people across ages. Study-wide background: For every two T cells, template switching captured about one barcoded beta molecule.

For the second PCR, which ran for about 6 to 11 cycles, a sample-barcoded 5' primer and a J-beta primer mix were used. Every molecule of cDNA carried a tag from a template-switch adaptor with 12 random nucleotides. MiXCR was run by TCRdb on the 5' RACE reads, yielding one entry per CDR3 protein. Among about 720,000 distinct CDR3 sequences listed, more than 20% were seen once. The CDR3 has 13 amino acids. Trimming stripped 4 bases from V and 7 bases from J, with 13 bases between. These sequences were also reported in another study, on T cells of mothers and their children. That work adds: Nine systemically healthy Caucasian donors: three mothers, six children. Over 9.5 million TCR beta CDR3 reads were obtained from each mother, and about 3 million from each child.

The chain couples TRBV12-3 or TRBV12-4 to TRBJ2-5, with D perhaps matching TRBD1 (6 bases). Sample: blood. The source is a boy under 18 in good health. For the CDR3, the DNA is TGTGCCAGCAGTTCTGGGCAGGGGACGACCCAGTACTTC. Protein sequence: CASSSGQGTTQYF.